These T cell receptor beta chains were read from a single sample in a study of blood T cells in healthy people across ages. MiXCR was run by TCRdb on the 5' RACE reads, yielding one entry per CDR3 protein. In the table there are some 750,000 distinct CDR3 sequences, 20% to 25% of which are singletons. The sequencing input was blood. The receptor set was obtained from a man aged 70-80 years in good health. The CDR3 runs from the conserved cysteine through the conserved F or W.

TRBV28	CASGRDGVSGYTF
TRBV2	CGSSERSGRVNEQFF
TRBV24-1	CATSDSDRGPYYGYTF
TRBV6-1	CASSVVRGSTDTQYF
TRBV20-1	CSPNGGATDTQYF
TRBV20-1	CSASALRGHSNQPQHF
TRBV24-1	CATSAIPSGTEETQYF
TRBV29-1	CSAFSGRGDTQYF
TRBV12-3/TRBV12-4	CASSSSSRSVAKNIQYF
TRBV13	CASSLARLAGGPADTQYF
TRBV24-1	CATSESFGTSGRDTQYF
TRBV28	CASSLPPPLAKNIQCF
TRBV27	CASSPSGWRGKETQYF
TRBV20-1	CSARDGLAAQETQYF
TRBV5-1	CASSFLDLNTEAFF
TRBV19	CASSATGTANEKLFF
TRBV4-3	CASSQDDGGSTEAFF
TRBV28	CASSWTGVGTEAFF
TRBV5-5	CASSLRSMMSNTEAFF
TRBV7-9	CASSREERGGYTF
TRBV7-8	CASSFGRELEQFF
TRBV14	CASSQLKRIYNEQFF
TRBV20-1	CSARWERPLTDTQYF
TRBV11-3	CASSYTAGLNTDTQYF
TRBV20-1	CSARGRGVMISNEQFF
TRBV12-3/TRBV12-4	CASTYASGGATDTQYF
TRBV9	CASSTGGFPNEKLFF
TRBV20-1	CSAKAPFEDEQFF
TRBV20-1	CSAKGGEGQETQYF
TRBV12-3/TRBV12-4	CASRGLQLDEQFF
TRBV18	CASSPGQRTYNEQFF
TRBV3-1	CASTPRGNTEAFF
TRBV7-9	CASSSAGSGANVLTF
TRBV29-1	CSADGGYGYTF
TRBV14	CASSQVRDRAGGTQYF
TRBV6-2/TRBV6-3	CASKFQLAGTGELFF
TRBV20-1	CSARGSSGGASPDTQYF
TRBV11-1	CASSRNPGGTGLVPDTQYF
TRBV29-1	CSYRGENYGYTF
TRBV3-1	CASSQAPRAGELFF
TRBV7-8	CASSRTSGNSNEQFF
TRBV15	CASIGGVNTEAFF
TRBV27	CAGSPPIGELFF